Below, 23 T cell receptor beta chains from the same sample are listed, as sequenced in a study of patients and donors after allogeneic stem cell transplantation. TCRdb used MiXCR to reprocess the RT-PCR reads, holding one entry per CDR3 protein. The data show about 19,000 distinct CDR3 sequences, 4.5% to 5.5% seen once. The sequencing input was blood, either unsorted or a sorted T cell fraction (not recorded which). The source is a human donor who was either an allogeneic HSCT recipient or a stem cell or donor lymphocyte infusion donor (not recorded which). It is not recorded whose cells these are; they may come from a transplant donor.

This clonotype was observed many times. The chain carries TRBV14 and TRBJ1-4; D not certain. The CDR3 totals 14 residues. V was shortened by 4 bases and J by 4 bases, with 10 bases between the two germline ends. Germline-derived CDR1 and CDR2 are SGHDN and FVKESK. The CDR3 coding sequence is TGTGCCAGCAGCCCGGCCCTCTATAATGAAAAACTGTTTTTT. This encodes CASSPALYNEKLFF.

In its sample, this clonotype was seen many times. The chain couples TRBV28 to TRBJ2-4; D is undetermined. This CDR3 has 13 amino acids. Trimming took 4 bases from V and 0 from J, leaving 4 bases between them. Per the germline V gene, CDR1 is MDHEN and CDR2 is SYDVKM. The DNA of the CDR3 is TGTGCCAGCAGTTCGATAGCCAAAAACATTCAGTACTTC. Its protein is CASSSIAKNIQYF.

This clonotype was seen ten or more times. The chain employs TRBV20-1 and TRBJ2-7; D may be TRBD2 (5 bases). Trimming removed 6 bases at V and 6 bases at J, with 18 bases between. The CDR3 has 13 amino acids. Germline values: CDR1 DFQATT, CDR2 SNEGSKA (reference sequence). CDR3 coding DNA: TGCAGTGCAGATAAACTAGTACGTCGCGAGCAGTACTTC. This codes for CSADKLVRREQYF.

The rearrangement links TRBV5-4 to TRBJ2-3; 14 nucleotides agree with TRBD2. The trim removed 3 bases at V and 9 bases at J, leaving 6 bases unmatched. The CDR3 consists of 15 residues. CDR1 and CDR2 from the germline V gene are SGHNT and YYREEE (reference sequence). The CDR3: CASSSRTSGRYTQYF. CDR3 nucleotide sequence: TGTGCCAGCAGCTCAAGGACTAGCGGGAGGTACACGCAGTATTTT.

V and J are TRBV7-9 and TRBJ1-1, with 11 bases fitting TRBD1. The V segment lost 1 base and the J segment 5 bases; nucleotides outside the gene matches: 6. The CDR3 is made up of 16 amino acids. Germline-derived CDR1 and CDR2 are SEHNR and FQNEAQ (reference sequence). The CDR3, as DNA: TGTGCCAGCAGCTTAGTGGGAGGGACAGGGGGAACTGAAGCTTTCTTT. Its protein product is CASSLVGGTGGTEAFF.

Ten or more counts support this clonotype. This chain uses TRBV29-1 with TRBJ1-1; D unclear. The CDR3 consists of 14 residues. Germline V gives CDR1 SQVTM, CDR2 ANQGSEA. Trimming removed 4 bases at V and 1 base at J, with 13 bases between. CDR3 residues: CSVVGRMGNTEAFF. In nucleotides, the CDR3 is TGCAGCGTTGTGGGCAGAATGGGGAACACTGAAGCTTTCTTT.

This clonotype was seen repeatedly, ten times or more. The V gene is TRBV10-3, the J gene TRBJ1-5; no clear D gene. Germline assignment: CDR1 ENHRY and CDR2 SYGVKD. With 3 bases removed from V and 2 bases from J, the gap between germline ends came to 8 bases. This CDR3 has 14 residues. The CDR3 is CAISEQQGNQPQHF. The CDR3 nucleotides are TGTGCCATCAGTGAACAACAAGGCAATCAGCCCCAGCATTTT.

By sample share, this clonotype is medium-sized. The rearrangement links TRBV6-5 to TRBJ2-7; 10 bases are shared with TRBD2. The germline V gene encodes CDR1 MNHEY and CDR2 SVGAGI. The CDR3 consists of 17 residues. V gave up 2 bases and J gave up 2 bases; unmatched junction bases: 9. CDR3 sequence (DNA): TGTGCCAGCAGTTACCCCCCTCTAGCGGGAGATACCTACGAGCAGTACTTC. Translating gives CASSYPPLAGDTYEQYF.

This clonotype was counted many times. This chain connects TRBV19 to TRBJ1-1; unclear D gene. The CDR3 totals 15 residues. Trimming cost V 5 bases and J 1 base, with 14 bases left between them. Germline V gives CDR1 LNHDA, CDR2 SQIVND (reference sequence). CDR3 amino acids: CASSRRGRENTEAFF. The CDR3 DNA follows: TGTGCCAGTAGTCGACGGGGAAGGGAGAACACTGAAGCTTTCTTT.

This clonotype was observed at least ten times. This chain joins TRBV28 and TRBJ2-7; TRBD1 aligns across 8 bases. The CDR3 has 14 residues. The V gene end was trimmed by 1 base and the J gene end by 3 bases; junction bases not matched to a gene: 2. Germline V gives CDR1 MDHEN, CDR2 SYDVKM. CDR3 DNA sequence: TGTGCCAGCAGTTTATCAGGGGGCGTCTACGAGCAGTACTTC. Its translation: CASSLSGGVYEQYF.

Within the sample, this clonotype is medium-sized. The chain has TRBV5-8 and TRBJ2-7, with 10 positions matching TRBD1. Germline CDR1 SGHTS, CDR2 YDEGEE. V shed 4 bases and J 3 bases; nucleotides not matched to a gene: 4. The CDR3 runs to 14 residues. The CDR3, as DNA: TGTGCCAGCAGCCGACAGGGGGCTCTCTACGAGCAGTACTTC. Its protein is CASSRQGALYEQYF.

This clonotype was counted ten times or more. The gene calls are TRBV7-8 and TRBJ1-2; D is undetermined. The germline V gene encodes CDR1 SGHVS and CDR2 FQNEAQ. V was trimmed by 5 bases and J by 1 base, leaving 17 bases between them. This CDR3 contains 16 residues. The CDR3, as DNA: TGTGCCAGCAGCCCAAAGGCTGGTGATTATAACTATGGCTACACCTTC. It codes for CASSPKAGDYNYGYTF.

The CDR3 spells CASSVVGRGDNEQFF. DNA for the CDR3: TGTGCCAGCAGCGTAGTCGGGCGGGGGGATAATGAGCAGTTCTTC. This chain connects TRBV9 to TRBJ2-1; 8 bases align to TRBD2. CDR1 and CDR2 from the germline V gene are SGDLS and YYNGEE. The CDR3 sequence is 15 residues long. The trim removed 0 bases at V and 7 bases at J, leaving 6 bases unmatched. The full variable domain, with the rest looked up from reference TRBV9 and TRBJ2-1, is DSGVTQTPKHLITATGQRVTLRCSPRSGDLSVYWYQQSLDQGLQFLIQYYNGEERAKGNILERFSAQQFPDLHSELNLSSLELGDSALYFCASSVVGRGDNEQFFGPGTRLTVL.

This clonotype was counted ten times or more. The chain uses TRBV7-9 and TRBJ2-5, with 12 bases aligning to TRBD1. Germline V gives CDR1 SEHNR, CDR2 FQNEAQ (reference sequence). The CDR3 loop spans 15 amino acids. With V trimmed by 5 bases and J by 1 base, 2 bases remained unmatched. DNA for the CDR3: TGTGCCAGCAGCCGGGACAGGGGGCTCCAAGAGACCCAGTACTTC. Translation gives CASSRDRGLQETQYF.

In its sample, this clonotype was seen many times. V is TRBV10-3 and J is TRBJ2-7; TRBD2 matches 8 bases. The CDR3 is made up of 13 amino acids. From germline, CDR1 is ENHRY and CDR2 SYGVKD. After removal of 11 bases from V and 2 bases from J, the junction contained 8 bases not matched to a gene. The CDR3 loop is CAPLAGTTYEQYF. The CDR3 nucleotides read TGTGCCCCCTTAGCGGGGACAACCTACGAGCAGTACTTC.

The V and J genes are TRBV24-1 and TRBJ1-2, with D uncertain. The CDR3 loop spans 15 amino acids. Between the trimmed V and J ends, which lost 4 bases and 5 bases, there was a span of 16 bases. Per the germline V gene, CDR1 is KGHDR and CDR2 is SFDVKD. The CDR3: CATSDSSPGGYGYTF. DNA for the CDR3: TGTGCCACCAGTGACTCAAGCCCGGGCGGGTATGGCTACACCTTC.

This clonotype was recorded many times. The chain recombines TRBV6-6 with TRBJ1-1; D perhaps matches TRBD1 (5 bases). Germline CDR1 reads MNHNY; CDR2 reads SVGAGI (reference sequence). The V and J ends lost 6 bases and 4 bases respectively, with 12 bases between them. CDR3 length: 13 residues. The CDR3 spells CASRGIGGTEAFF. CDR3 sequence (DNA): TGTGCCAGCAGAGGTATCGGGGGCACTGAAGCTTTCTTT.

This clonotype was counted at least ten times. The V gene is TRBV24-1, the J gene TRBJ2-1; 8 bases align to TRBD2. Germline lookup yields CDR1 KGHDR and CDR2 SFDVKD. The ends lost 7 bases at V and 6 bases at J; junction bases unmatched: 10. This CDR3 is built from 15 residues. The CDR3 is CATRSGLVSANEQFF. DNA for the CDR3: TGTGCCACCAGGTCGGGACTAGTTTCAGCCAATGAGCAGTTCTTC.

This clonotype was picked up a small number of times. This sequence joins TRBV7-9 and TRBJ2-2, with a weak D call TRBD1 (5 bases). The germline V and J ends were trimmed by 5 bases and 5 bases, with 21 bases remaining between them. CDR1 is SEHNR and CDR2 is FQNEAQ in the germline V gene (reference sequence). The length of the CDR3 is 17 residues. The CDR3 DNA is TGTGCCAGCAGCCCCCCGGGCAGGGTGGCTTGGACCGGGGAGCTGTTTTTT. Translating gives CASSPPGRVAWTGELFF.

In this sample, this clonotype is medium-sized. The rearrangement joins TRBV4-1 to TRBJ2-1, with 9 bases aligning to TRBD2. With 2 bases clipped from V and 5 bases from J, the junction kept 4 bases outside the gene matches. CDR3 length: 15 amino acids. Germline CDR1 MGHRA, CDR2 YSYEKL. The CDR3: CASSQLAGSNNEQFF. In DNA form, the CDR3 reads TGCGCCAGCAGCCAACTAGCGGGGTCCAACAATGAGCAGTTCTTC.

This clonotype was detected many times. This rearrangement joins TRBV24-1 to TRBJ2-5; 7 bases fit TRBD1. This CDR3 is 14 amino acids long. V trimming: 6 bases; J trimming: 3 bases; junction bases outside the gene matches: 6. The germline V gene encodes CDR1 KGHDR and CDR2 SFDVKD. CDR3: CATSSSTGKETQYF. In nucleotides, the CDR3 is TGTGCCACCAGTTCCTCGACAGGGAAAGAGACCCAGTACTTC.

There are a few counts of this clonotype. The chain employs TRBV9 and TRBJ2-5; TRBD2 aligns across 7 bases. The CDR3 loop spans 12 amino acids. Germline-derived CDR1 and CDR2 are SGDLS and YYNGEE. The ends lost 7 bases at V and 3 bases at J; junction bases unmatched: 3. The CDR3 here is CASARGEETQYF. The CDR3 DNA follows: TGTGCCAGCGCCCGGGGGGAAGAGACCCAGTACTTC.

This chain joins TRBV6-2 or TRBV6-3 and TRBJ1-2; D ambiguous. This CDR3 comprises 13 residues. V lost 5 bases and J 5 bases, leaving 12 bases between the germline ends. Germline V CDR1 and CDR2: MNHEY, SVGEGT. This CDR3 is CASSGDLVYGYTF. The CDR3 nucleotides read TGTGCCAGCAGTGGAGATCTGGTATATGGCTACACCTTC.